This T cell receptor beta chain was identified during a study of blood T cell repertoires in COVID-19. Study in general: T cells, B-cell-depleted T cells, or PBMCs provided the cDNA or gDNA that served as material.

The CDR3 contains 14 residues. V was pared by 5 bases and J by 4 bases, with 11 bases between. CDR1 is LNHNV, CDR2 YYDKDF, per germline (reference sequence). Assay: immunoSEQ multiplex PCR; the TCRdb copy retains only in-frame clones and omits some. The table records roughly 300,000 clones, roughly nine tenths of them present only once. Living in about two dozen US areas, the participants were between 18 and 89 years of age. The sequencing sample was made of PBMCs or T cells enriched from blood (not recorded which). The receptor comes from a woman younger than 45 who had recovered from COVID-19. The V call is TRBV15, the J call TRBJ2-2; D gene ambiguous. The DNA of the CDR3 is TGTGCCACCAGCCGCTCGCCGGGCACCGGGGAGCTGTTTTTT. Its translation: CATSRSPGTGELFF. Complete variable domain (other parts from reference TRBV15 and TRBJ2-2): DAMVIQNPRYQVTQFGKPVTLSCSQTLNHNVMYWYQQKSSQAPKLLFHYYDKDFNNEADTPDNFQSRRPNTSFCFLDIRSPGLGDTAMYLCATSRSPGTGELFFGEGSRLTVL.